The 10 T cell receptor beta chains below all came from one sample that was sequenced in a study of tissue T cells after allogeneic stem cell transplantation. Regarding time point: mouse harvest day 7 after allogeneic transplant. Each mouse received 10^7 T-cell-depleted marrow cells plus 10^6 splenic CD5+ T cells by tail vein. TCRdb keeps only in-frame clones here, not all; method: immunoSEQ multiplex PCR. The table has around 7,600 clones, more than 35% seen once. The material sequenced was gut tissue. The receptors shown here come from a female BALB/c mouse given C57BL/6 T cells with graft-versus-host disease after an allogeneic hematopoietic cell transplant.

Note on this clone: Each gene name is a mouse one. The CDR3 end lies 1 residue beyond the end of the read and is filled in from the germline J gene. The chain couples TRBV26 to TRBJ1-1, with 9 bases that match TRBD1. The CDR3 consists of 15 residues. Germline loops: CDR1 KGHPV, CDR2 FQNQEV (reference sequence). V lost 3 bases to trimming and J lost 1 base; unmatched junction nucleotides: 3. CDR3: CASSLTGQGNTEVFF. The sequenced part of the CDR3 DNA is TGTGCCAGCAGTCTCACGGGACAGGGGAACACAGAAGTCTTC.

The sample holds a few counts of this clone. Each gene name is a mouse one. The sequenced fragment ends 1 residue before the CDR3 boundary, so the rest is inferred from the germline J gene. The chain has TRBV2 and TRBJ2-7; TRBD2 matches at 9 bases. Trimming at V came to 3 bases and at J to 4 bases, leaving 1 base not matched to a gene. This CDR3 spans 13 amino acids. Germline lookup yields CDR1 LGHNA and CDR2 YSYQKL. The CDR3 is CASSHGTGYEQYF. The DNA read from the CDR3 is TGTGCCAGCAGCCACGGGACTGGGTATGAACAGTAC.

This clone was observed a handful of times. Genes here carry mouse names. Read coverage stops 1 residue before the CDR3 terminus; the germline J gene supplies the remainder. V usage is TRBV26 and J usage is TRBJ2-7, with a possible D match to TRBD1 (6 bases). The CDR3 sequence is 13 residues long. V lost 6 bases and J 4 bases, leaving 13 bases between the germline ends. The germline gives CDR1 KGHPV, CDR2 FQNQEV (reference sequence). The CDR3 sequence is CASSPGTTYEQYF. The part of the CDR3 DNA that was read is TGTGCCAGCAGCCCCGGGACAACATATGAACAGTAC.

This clone is medium-sized in the sample. Genes and germline are mouse. The sequenced part of the CDR3 DNA is TGTGCCAGCAGTTTATCGGGTAACAACCAGGCTCCGCTT. Translated, it gives CASSLSGNNQAPL. The CDR3 as a whole reads CASSLSGNNQAPLF. The chain combines TRBV15 with TRBJ1-5; D unresolved. The read ends 1 residue before the CDR3 terminus; that terminus is restored from the germline J gene. Deletions cut 2 bases from V and 0 bases from J, with 5 bases between. Germline V gene lookup returns CDR1 SGHND and CDR2 FRSKSL. The CDR3 is 14 residues long. The full variable domain, its missing parts supplied by reference TRBV15 and TRBJ1-5, is DAGVTQTPRHEVAEKGQTIILKCEPVSGHNDLFWYRQTKIQGLELLSYFRSKSLMEDGGAFKDRFKAEMLNSSFSTLKIQPTEPKDSAVYLCASSLSGNNQAPLFGEGTRLSVL.

This clone was recorded a few times. The gene symbols are mouse symbols. The read is 1 residue too short to cover the CDR3 end, so that end is filled in from the germline J gene. The chain employs TRBV26 and TRBJ2-7; TRBD1 might be the D (6 bases). The germline V gene has CDR1 KGHPV and CDR2 FQNQEV (reference sequence). The CDR3 is made up of 13 amino acids. V lost 5 bases and J lost 3, with 11 bases in between. The CDR3 is CASSRDTFYEQYF. Partial CDR3 DNA: TGTGCCAGCAGTAGGGACACCTTCTATGAACAGTAC.

In its sample, this clone is medium-sized. The gene symbols are mouse symbols. The read is 1 residue too short to cover the CDR3 end, so that end is filled in from the germline J gene. The chain carries TRBV2 and TRBJ1-1; D is ambiguous. V was clipped by 3 bases and J by 3 bases, with 2 bases between them. The germline V gene has CDR1 LGHNA and CDR2 YSYQKL. The CDR3 is 11 residues long. The CDR3 sequence: CASSHDTEVFF. The CDR3 DNA, read in part, is TGTGCCAGCAGCCATGACACAGAAGTCTTC.

This clone has only one observation. All gene names here are mouse names. Read coverage stops 1 residue before the CDR3 terminus; the germline J gene supplies the remainder. The V call is TRBV14, the J call TRBJ2-7; TRBD2 aligns across 12 bases. V was clipped by 4 bases and J by 6 bases; unmatched bases: 8. The CDR3 runs 15 residues. CDR1 SGHDT and CDR2 FRDEAV come from the germline V gene. Partial CDR3 DNA: TGTGCCAGCAGTCTCCGGGACTGGGGGGCGGCTGAACAGTAC. It encodes CASSLRDWGAAEQY. The entire CDR3 reads CASSLRDWGAAEQYF.

The table lists this clone with a few counts. The genes and germline here are from mouse. The read falls 1 residue short of the CDR3 end, and the missing part is taken from the germline J gene. The chain joins TRBV3 to TRBJ2-7, with a tentative D call TRBD2 (6 bases). This CDR3 is built from 14 residues. The ends were cut back, 5 bases at V and 0 bases at J, with 11 bases in the middle. CDR1 and CDR2 from the germline V gene are SNHLY and FYNGKV (reference sequence). The sequenced CDR3 bases are TGTGCCAGCAGCATACTGGGTCGCTCCTATGAACAGTAC. This sequence encodes CASSILGRSYEQY. In full, the CDR3 is CASSILGRSYEQYF.

A note on this clone: The gene names given are mouse names. The read finishes 1 residue shy of the CDR3 end, and the germline J gene is used to complete it. The chain is built from TRBV12-1 and TRBJ2-4, with 8 bases that match TRBD2. Germline values: CDR1 SGHSN, CDR2 HYEKVE. V shed 2 bases, J shed 3 bases, and the junction held 3 bases outside the gene matches. This CDR3 region has 14 residues. CDR3 DNA (partial): TGTGCCAGCTCTCAGGACTGGGTCCAAAACACCTTGTAC. Residues: CASSQDWVQNTLY. The CDR3, in full, reads CASSQDWVQNTLYF.

Of note for this clone: Gene names and germline match the mouse. With the read ending 1 residue before the CDR3 end, the germline J gene is used to fill in that end. This chain links TRBV5 with TRBJ2-7, with 7 bases aligning to TRBD1. The CDR3 consists of 14 residues. The germline gives CDR1 LGHNA, CDR2 YNLKQL (reference sequence). V dropped 0 bases and J dropped 7; count of bases not matched to a gene: 6. CDR3 sequence reads: CASSQDRGRGEQYF. The DNA read from the CDR3 is TGTGCCAGCAGCCAAGACAGGGGGAGAGGAGAACAGTAC.